This passage covers 22 T cell receptor beta chains from one sample sequenced in a study of blood T cell repertoires in COVID-19. Data came from immunoSEQ multiplex PCR; TCRdb stores just in-frame clones and leaves some out. The sample includes fewer than 150,000 clones, about 80% of them seen just once. Sequenced material: peripheral blood. Receptors were obtained from a woman aged 45-65 years with acute or convalescent COVID-19.

J is TRBJ2-2 and V is TRBV6-5, with TRBD1 matching over 7 bases. Trimming took 6 bases from V and 7 from J; bases not matched to a gene: 8. This CDR3 comprises 14 residues. Germline assignment: CDR1 MNHEY and CDR2 SVGAGI. This CDR3 reads CASSPTGFVGELFF. The CDR3 DNA reads as TGTGCCAGCAGCCCGACAGGGTTCGTCGGGGAGCTGTTTTTT.

The gene calls are TRBV7-3 and TRBJ2-4; 9 bases map to TRBD1. Losses at the gene ends were 4 bases for V and 4 bases for J; bases not matched to a gene: 5. Germline values: CDR1 SGHTA, CDR2 FQGTGA. The CDR3 covers 15 residues. This CDR3 is CASSSGTGPKNIQYF. The DNA for the CDR3 is TGTGCCAGCAGCTCCGGGACAGGGCCTAAAAACATTCAGTACTTC.

The J gene is TRBJ2-7, the V gene TRBV2; TRBD1 might be the D (6 bases). V lost 6 bases and J lost 4, with 10 bases in between. The CDR3 consists of 12 residues. Germline V gene lookup returns CDR1 SNHLY and CDR2 FYNNEI. Written as DNA, the CDR3 is TGTGCCAGCAGAGCGGACAGATACGAGCAGTACTTC. It translates to CASRADRYEQYF.

This sequence joins TRBV2 and TRBJ1-5, with D uncertain. CDR1 is SNHLY and CDR2 is FYNNEI in the germline V gene. Trimming removed 6 bases from V and 0 bases from J, with 18 bases in between. The CDR3 spans 17 residues. CDR3 bases: TGTGCCAGCAGCTTTCAAGCTTCTTCGAATAGCAATCAGCCCCAGCATTTT. Translation gives CASSFQASSNSNQPQHF.

The chain uses TRBV12-3 or TRBV12-4 and TRBJ1-5; no definite D call. The CDR3 has 13 residues. The V and J ends lost 3 bases and 6 bases respectively, with 9 bases between them. CDR3 loop: CASSFEGTQPQHF. CDR3 nucleotides: TGTGCCAGCAGTTTTGAGGGTACTCAGCCCCAGCATTTT.

To note about this clone: Sequence at one end of the junction differs from germline and may be a read error. The chain has TRBV18 and TRBJ2-7; 9 nucleotides line up with TRBD1. This CDR3 spans 15 amino acids. Looked up from germline, CDR1 is KGHSH and CDR2 is LQKENI. The CDR3 DNA reads TGTGCCAGCTCCCAAAGGGGACAGGGCTCCTCCGAGCAGTACTTC. Its translation: CASSQRGQGSSEQYF. Looking up the rest from reference TRBV18 and TRBJ2-7 gives the full variable domain: NAGVMQNPRHLVRRRGQEARLRCSPMKGHSHVYWYRQLPEEGLKFMVYLQKENIIDESGMPKERFSAEFPKEGPSILRIQQVVRGDSAAYFCASSQRGQGSSEQYFGPGTRLTVT.

Here the CDR3 DNA reads TGTGCCACCAGTCACGGTAGCACAGATACGCAGTATTTT. It specifies CATSHGSTDTQYF. The chain is built from TRBV24-1 and TRBJ2-3; D is ambiguous. Deletions cut 6 bases from V and 0 bases from J, with 6 bases between. There are 13 residues in the CDR3. Per germline, CDR1 KGHDR and CDR2 SFDVKD.

DNA of the CDR3: TGCGCCAGCAGCTCCGGACAGAACAATCAGCCCCAGCATTTT. Amino acid sequence: CASSSGQNNQPQHF. This chain joins TRBV5-1 and TRBJ1-5; tentative D call: TRBD1 (6 bases). Germline V lookup: CDR1 SGHRS, CDR2 YFSETQ. The V and J ends lost 3 bases and 3 bases respectively, with 10 bases between them. CDR3 length: 14 residues.

The rearrangement joins TRBV9 to TRBJ1-2; the D gene is possibly TRBD1 (6 bases). Germline V lookup: CDR1 SGDLS, CDR2 YYNGEE. V was pared by 0 bases and J by 5 bases, with 11 bases between. The CDR3 runs to 14 residues. The CDR3: CASSVEAQGYGYTF. In DNA form, the CDR3 reads TGTGCCAGCAGCGTAGAGGCCCAGGGGTATGGCTACACCTTC. The complete variable domain, with remaining parts taken from reference TRBV9 and TRBJ1-2, reads DSGVTQTPKHLITATGQRVTLRCSPRSGDLSVYWYQQSLDQGLQFLIQYYNGEERAKGNILERFSAQQFPDLHSELNLSSLELGDSALYFCASSVEAQGYGYTFGSGTRLTVV.

The CDR3 loop is CATSIGRGGADTQYF. CDR3 coding DNA: TGTGCCACCAGTATCGGACGGGGAGGTGCAGATACGCAGTATTTT. The rearrangement links TRBV24-1 to TRBJ2-3; maybe TRBD2 (6 bases). CDR3 length equals 15 residues. The V end lost 6 bases, the J end lost 4 bases, and 16 bases lay between the germline ends. Germline V gives CDR1 KGHDR, CDR2 SFDVKD.

The rearrangement links TRBV5-1 to TRBJ2-1, with TRBD1 as a possible D gene (6 bases). CDR1 is SGHRS, CDR2 YFSETQ, per germline. The V gene lost 6 bases and the J gene lost 0 bases, with 13 bases spanning the gap. The CDR3 spans 15 residues. The CDR3 DNA is TGCGCCAGCACTGTAGACAGGACCTCCTACAATGAGCAGTTCTTC. This gives the protein CASTVDRTSYNEQFF.

This chain joins TRBV18 and TRBJ1-2; 7 nucleotides align to TRBD1. The CDR3 sequence is 15 residues long. V shed 2 bases and J 1 base; nucleotides not matched to a gene: 4. Germline V gives CDR1 KGHSH, CDR2 LQKENI. The CDR3 nucleotides are TGTGCCAGCTCACCAAGACAGGGTATTAACTATGGCTACACCTTC. It encodes CASSPRQGINYGYTF.

This chain uses TRBV29-1 with TRBJ1-5; D not resolved. The germline gives CDR1 SQVTM, CDR2 ANQGSEA. This CDR3 region has 13 residues. Trimming pared 4 bases from V and 7 bases from J, leaving 14 bases between. This CDR3 reads CSVAEGMGQPQHF. DNA for the CDR3: TGCAGCGTTGCCGAGGGAATGGGGCAGCCCCAGCATTTT. The full variable domain, in which reference TRBV29-1 and TRBJ1-5 provide the parts outside the CDR3, is SAVISQKPSRDICQRGTSLTIQCQVDSQVTMMFWYRQQPGQSLTLIATANQGSEATYESGFVIDKFPISRPNLTFSTLTVSNMSPEDSSIYLCSVAEGMGQPQHFGDGTRLSIL.

The chain combines TRBV2 with TRBJ1-5; 9 bases fit TRBD1. CDR1 is SNHLY and CDR2 is FYNNEI in the germline V gene. The CDR3 length is 17 residues. V lost 8 bases, J lost 1 base, and 12 bases stayed unmatched. DNA for the CDR3: TGTGCCAGCTCGAGGTTGGGACAGGGACTAAGCAATCAGCCCCAGCATTTT. It is translated as CASSRLGQGLSNQPQHF.

The chain uses TRBV18 and TRBJ1-5; D not resolved. Germline V gene data show CDR1 as KGHSH and CDR2 as LQKENI. This CDR3 is 16 amino acids long. The V gene lost 0 bases and the J gene lost 1 base, with 10 bases spanning the gap. This chain's CDR3 is CASSPPGARSNQPQHF. For the CDR3, the DNA is TGTGCCAGCTCACCACCAGGTGCCAGGAGCAATCAGCCCCAGCATTTT.

The V gene is TRBV7-9, the J gene TRBJ2-2; no definite D call. CDR1 SEHNR and CDR2 FQNEAQ come from the germline V gene (reference sequence). This CDR3 is built from 13 residues. V was pared by 0 bases and J by 6 bases, with 5 bases between. The CDR3 nucleotides read TGTGCCAGCAGCTTAGCGGCTTCCGGGGAGCTGTTTTTT. Its protein is CASSLAASGELFF.

V is TRBV18 and J is TRBJ2-1; 9 nucleotides align to TRBD1. The CDR3 totals 16 residues. Unmatched junction bases numbered 7, after V lost 5 bases and J lost 2 bases. Germline assignment: CDR1 KGHSH and CDR2 LQKENI. CDR3 amino acids: CASSSTGTGTYNEQFF. CDR3 nucleotide sequence: TGTGCCAGCTCATCGACCGGGACAGGGACCTACAATGAGCAGTTCTTC.

Notes on this clone: Its ends do not fully match the called genes, so a read error is possible. The chain couples TRBV29-1 to TRBJ2-1; 7 bases align to TRBD2. Germline V gives CDR1 SQVTM, CDR2 ANQGSEA. The CDR3 length is 14 residues. CDR3: CSAELSGPYNEQFF. CDR3 DNA: TGCAGCGCTGAACTTAGCGGGCCCTACAATGAGCAGTTCTTC.

CDR3 DNA: TGTGCCAGCAGCCAACCCGGACTAGCGGGGTTCGGGGAGCTGTTTTTT. It is translated as CASSQPGLAGFGELFF. The chain links TRBV3-1 (or the pseudogene TRBV3-2) to TRBJ2-2; the match to TRBD2 covers 12 bases. The CDR3 loop spans 16 amino acids. The junction had 5 bases not matched to a gene; V was cut back by 2 bases and J by 7 bases. From germline, CDR1 is LGHDT and CDR2 YNNKEL (reference sequence).

This clone was seen ten or more times. The chain carries TRBV4-1 and TRBJ1-3, with no clear D. The CDR3 contains 15 residues. Trimming left V 1 base short and J 0 bases short, with 7 bases between. Germline CDR1 reads MGHRA; CDR2 reads YSYEKL. This CDR3 is CASSQVRISGNTIYF. In nucleotides, the CDR3 is TGCGCCAGCAGCCAAGTTAGAATCTCTGGAAACACCATATATTTT.

This chain connects TRBV5-4 to TRBJ2-1, with D uncertain. Germline lookup yields CDR1 SGHNT and CDR2 YYREEE (reference sequence). The V end was cut by 4 bases, the J end by 3 bases, with 14 bases between. The CDR3 length is 15 residues. CDR3 DNA: TGTGCCAGCAGCCCGACCGGGTTCGACTACAATGAGCAGTTCTTC. Protein: CASSPTGFDYNEQFF.

The chain links TRBV2 to TRBJ2-1, with unresolved D. Looked up from germline, CDR1 is SNHLY and CDR2 is FYNNEI. The CDR3 consists of 14 residues. Trimming cost V 1 base and J 2 bases, with 6 bases left between them. The CDR3 bases are TGTGCCAGCAGTGAAGAGAGCCCCTACAATGAGCAGTTCTTC. Translating it yields CASSEESPYNEQFF. Variable domain in full (rest from reference TRBV2 and TRBJ2-1): EPEVTQTPSHQVTQMGQEVILRCVPISNHLYFYWYRQILGQKVEFLVSFYNNEISEKSEIFDDQFSVERPDGSNFTLKIRSTKLEDSAMYFCASSEESPYNEQFFGPGTRLTVL.